Included here is one T cell receptor beta chain sequence, with context. This specimen comes from a study of blood T cell repertoires in COVID-19. Study context: The samples span acute and convalescent COVID-19 from the United States, Italy and Spain. PBMCs, B-cell-depleted T cells, or T cells were the source of the cDNA or gDNA that made up the material.

In the authors' workflow: Researchers report that nucleated cell counts were estimated from reference gene primer amplification. The repertoire was sequenced with immunoSEQ multiplex PCR; TCRdb's copy has only in-frame clones and lacks some. V and J calls and clone size are given by that table; D and trimming were obtained from the DNA. The table includes 200,000 to 250,000 clones, approximately 81% detected once. J was trimmed by 3 bases and V by 10 bases; bases with no gene match: 12. Per germline, CDR1 ENHRY and CDR2 SYGVKD. This CDR3 contains 16 residues. The V gene is TRBV10-3, the J gene TRBJ1-6, with TRBD1 identical over 7 bases. Sequencing was carried out using peripheral blood. This clonotype was obtained from a woman older than 75 with active or convalescent COVID-19. In DNA form, the CDR3 reads TGTGCCACCGAGGGGGAAAACAGGGGCTATAATTCACCCCTCCACTTT. Protein: CATEGENRGYNSPLHF.